This T cell receptor (beta chain) is drawn from a study of blood T cell repertoires in COVID-19 (dated by TCRdb to between 2020 and 2021). At the level of the whole study: Collaborator samples came from the United States, Italy and Spain and covered acute and convalescent phases of COVID-19. The prospective study material was composed of cDNA or gDNA derived from T cells, B-cell-depleted T cells, or PBMCs. The dataset comprised deeply sampled blood TCRbeta repertoires from subjects exposed to, actively infected with, or recovered from COVID-19. The repertoires were released in a freely available public database meant as a resource for research on the immune response to SARS-CoV-2. The samples were drawn from the first 160 participants of the ongoing ImmuneRACE study and from 1,254 subjects provided by 6 global collaborators. A de-identified subject ID, COVID-19 status, age in years and sex were almost always included in the sample metadata. Where HLA class I and class II types were available, the types were taken from metadata supplied by the sample provider, not from assay-based typing. On the study overall, not on this receptor specifically: How much clinical and demographic metadata was included differed by source and by participant, and the metadata was provided uncurated.

Comment on this clone: Its antigen target is currently unknown. No base qualities exist here, and no much larger clone lies one base off it.

The immunoSEQ Assay, a bias-controlled multiplex PCR, was used to amplify TCRbeta CDR3 regions from genomic DNA. Per the authors' processing: The number of nucleated cells in each sample was estimated from the amplification of reference gene primers within the assay. To quantify the absolute abundance of each unique TCRbeta CDR3 rearrangement, sequence reads were collapsed and filtered. For each sample, productive Simpson clonality was calculated by taking the square root of Simpson's diversity index across productive rearrangements. TCRdb retrieved this table from immuneACCESS and kept in-frame rearrangements only. Not all clones are present; in checked studies, unresolved V genes account for under half, and no reason is known for the remainder. D and trimming come from the DNA, and the V and J calls and clone size come from that table. Recorded for this sample are fewer than 140,000 clones; approximately 80% of them occurred a single time. Clones ranked in the top ten supply around 15% of the sample.

The CDR3 runs 16 amino acids, cysteine and phenylalanine included. The retained sequence is limited to the CDR3, 48 bases, with the frame set at the first base. According to the germline V gene (reference sequence), CDR1 reads MNHEY and CDR2 reads SMNVEV. Germline trimming: 5 bases from V, 3 bases from J; junction bases outside gene matches: 9. Whole blood was collected in K2EDTA tubes by collaborating institutions according to the institutions' own protocols. For TCRbeta analysis, collaborators shipped samples in one of three forms: frozen whole blood, isolated PBMCs, or DNA extracted from either of those sample types.

The sequence joins TRBV27 to TRBJ1-1, with 10 middle bases fitting TRBD1. The sequenced sample was peripheral blood. The sequence was obtained from an older woman with acute or convalescent COVID-19. This receptor has the CDR3 CASSPSYGTGDTEAFF. Read as DNA, the sequence is TGTGCCAGCAGTCCCTCCTACGGGACAGGGGACACTGAAGCTTTCTTT.